The 25 T cell receptor beta chains below come from one sample, sequenced in a study of T-cell memory formation after mild COVID-19. TCRdb reprocessed the 5' RACE reads with MiXCR, giving one entry per CDR3 protein. This table holds roughly 400,000 distinct CDR3 sequences, roughly 15% found once. Sequencing was carried out using PBMCs or a T cell subset sorted from them (not recorded which). These receptors were taken from a young man who had mild COVID-19 (a few samples of this study predate the infection). Cell type and time point are not known.

The chain employs TRBV15 and TRBJ2-7; TRBD1 agrees at 9 bases. After removal of 3 bases from V and 4 bases from J, the junction contained 4 bases not matched to a gene. The V gene's germline CDR1 is LNHNV and CDR2 YYDKDF (reference sequence). The CDR3 spans 14 residues. The CDR3 reads CATSSLQGAYEQYV. In DNA, the CDR3 is TGTGCCACCAGCAGCCTACAGGGGGCTTACGAGCAGTACGTC.

In this sample, this clonotype turned up many times. V is TRBV5-4 and J is TRBJ2-5, with TRBD2 matching over 14 bases. Looked up from germline, CDR1 is SGHNT and CDR2 is YYREEE (reference sequence). The CDR3 loop spans 17 amino acids. Unmatched junction bases numbered 6, after V lost 0 bases and J lost 5 bases. The CDR3 sequence: CASSLGGLAGAGETQYF. In nucleotides, the CDR3 is TGTGCCAGCAGCTTGGGGGGACTAGCGGGGGCCGGGGAGACCCAGTACTTC.

This clonotype has just a few counts. This chain connects TRBV5-1 to TRBJ2-7; 7 positions agree with TRBD1. Germline CDR1 and CDR2: SGHRS and YFSETQ. The CDR3 spans 17 residues. Unmatched junction bases numbered 12, after V lost 3 bases and J lost 0 bases. CDR3 sequence (DNA): TGCGCCAGCAGCTCCTCCGGGACAGCCTTGGCCTCCTACGAGCAGTACTTC. It yields the protein CASSSSGTALASYEQYF.

The sample holds a few counts of this clonotype. The gene calls are TRBV6-5 and TRBJ1-1; no reliable D call. V lost 5 bases and J 8 bases, leaving 9 bases between the germline ends. The CDR3 runs 11 residues. Per germline, CDR1 MNHEY and CDR2 SVGAGI. CDR3 loop: CASSRKGEAFF. CDR3 nucleotide sequence: TGTGCCAGCAGTCGCAAGGGCGAAGCTTTCTTT.

In this sample, this clonotype turned up a few times. J is TRBJ2-5 and V is TRBV21-1. TRBV21-1 is shown as a pseudogene. The CDR3 covers 15 residues. CDR3 loop: CASTTGLEYQETQYF. The CDR3 nucleotides are TGTGCCAGCACAACTGGGTTAGAGTACCAAGAGACCCAGTACTTC.

The V call is TRBV20-1, the J call TRBJ1-1; 12 bases fit TRBD1. The germline V gene encodes CDR1 DFQATT and CDR2 SNEGSKA (reference sequence). J was trimmed by 4 bases and V by 4 bases; bases with no gene match: 10. The CDR3 is made up of 16 amino acids. The CDR3 sequence: CSATGTGGRGGTEAFF. CDR3 nucleotides: TGCAGTGCTACAGGGACAGGGGGCCGGGGAGGCACTGAAGCTTTCTTT.

The rearrangement uses TRBV10-3 and TRBJ2-6; possible D gene TRBD1, 6 bases. The CDR3 totals 16 residues. V was trimmed by 0 bases and J by 4 bases, leaving 10 bases between them. CDR1 and CDR2 (germline): ENHRY, SYGVKD. The CDR3 sequence: CAISESQGIGANVLTF. As DNA, the CDR3 is TGTGCCATCAGTGAGTCCCAGGGGATCGGGGCCAACGTCCTGACTTTC.

This clonotype has at least ten counts. The chain recombines TRBV20-1 with TRBJ2-7, with D possibly matching TRBD1 (6 bases). Trimming cost V 3 bases and J 4 bases, with 19 bases left between them. The CDR3 sequence is 15 residues long. CDR1 and CDR2 (germline): DFQATT, SNEGSKA (reference sequence). CDR3: CSARPFTGTEYEQYF. The CDR3 DNA reads TGCAGTGCTAGGCCATTCACAGGGACGGAATACGAGCAGTACTTC.

In this sample, this clonotype turned up a few times. The chain links TRBV9 to TRBJ2-7, with 8 bases aligning to TRBD1. Germline CDR1 is SGDLS and CDR2 is YYNGEE. After removal of 0 bases from V and 2 bases from J, the junction contained 7 bases not matched to a gene. The CDR3 contains 16 residues. The DNA of the CDR3 is TGTGCCAGCAGCGTAGAACCCGGGACAGGTCCCTACGAGCAGTACTTC. Protein product: CASSVEPGTGPYEQYF.

This clonotype was seen a few times. In DNA form, the CDR3 reads TGTGCCAGCAGTTTCTCGTCAGGGGGCAACTATGGCTACACCTTC. It translates to CASSFSSGGNYGYTF. The chain employs TRBV12-3 or TRBV12-4 and TRBJ1-2; 8 bases match TRBD1. V gave up 3 bases and J gave up 2 bases; unmatched junction bases: 5. The CDR3 is 15 residues long.

This clonotype has more than one count but fewer than ten. The V and J genes are TRBV10-3 and TRBJ2-2; the D call may be TRBD1 or TRBD2 (6 bases each). Trimming removed 1 base at V and 4 bases at J, with 13 bases between. The length of the CDR3 is 16 residues. Germline V lookup: CDR1 ENHRY, CDR2 SYGVKD. CDR3 amino acids: CAISEFRGQGTGELFF. The CDR3 DNA sequence: TGTGCCATCAGTGAGTTTCGGGGGCAAGGCACCGGGGAGCTGTTTTTT.

The chain combines TRBV7-9 with TRBJ2-7; D is uncertain. The V end was cut by 5 bases, the J end by 6 bases, with 17 bases between. The CDR3 consists of 14 residues. Germline CDR1 reads SEHNR; CDR2 reads FQNEAQ (reference sequence). CDR3 protein: CASSPRAAQSEQYV. The CDR3 region has the DNA TGTGCCAGCAGCCCCCGTGCCGCACAGAGCGAGCAGTACGTC.

Ten or more counts support this clonotype. The chain has TRBV3-1 and TRBJ2-5, with TRBD2 matching over 9 bases. The CDR3 spans 16 residues. V was pared by 2 bases and J by 5 bases, with 9 bases of the junction left unmatched. CDR1 and CDR2 from the germline V gene are LGHDT and YNNKEL (reference sequence). For the CDR3, the DNA is TGTGCCAGCAGCCAAACCGGGCGGGGGGGTTTGGAGACCCAGTACTTC. As protein: CASSQTGRGGLETQYF.

This clonotype was seen a few times. The chain carries TRBV7-2 and TRBJ1-6; D is undetermined. From germline, CDR1 is SGHTA and CDR2 FQGNSA. The CDR3 spans 13 residues. V lost 1 base and J 9 bases, leaving 7 bases between the germline ends. CDR3: CASSLGGISPLHF. Here the CDR3 DNA reads TGTGCCAGCAGCTTAGGTGGCATTTCACCCCTCCACTTT. The variable domain in full, with the rest retrieved from reference TRBV7-2 and TRBJ1-6, is GAGVSQSPSNKVTEKGKDVELRCDPISGHTALYWYRQSLGQGLEFLIYFQGNSAPDKSGLPSDRFSAERTGGSVSTLTIQRTQQEDSAVYLCASSLGGISPLHFGNGTRLTVT.

The chain combines TRBV4-2 with TRBJ2-1; no reliable D call. Trimming removed 0 bases from V and 10 bases from J, with 4 bases in between. The CDR3 has 11 amino acids. CDR1 and CDR2 from the germline V gene are LGHNA and YNFKEQ. The CDR3 loop reads CASSQDREQFF. The CDR3, as DNA: TGTGCCAGCAGCCAAGATCGCGAGCAGTTCTTC.

This clonotype was detected ten times or more. The rearrangement joins TRBV7-8 to TRBJ2-3; possible D gene TRBD2, 6 bases. Germline V gene sequence: CDR1 SGHVS, CDR2 FQNEAQ. The CDR3 consists of 15 residues. V lost 1 base and J lost 4, with 12 bases in between. CDR3 protein: CASSLVWWGADTQYF. Written as DNA, the CDR3 is TGTGCCAGCAGCTTAGTTTGGTGGGGGGCAGATACGCAGTATTTT.

This chain connects TRBV5-1 to TRBJ1-2; TRBD1 matches 9 bases. This CDR3 is built from 13 residues. The V gene's germline CDR1 is SGHRS and CDR2 YFSETQ. Trimming cost V 4 bases and J 6 bases; bases outside gene matches: 4. The CDR3 reads CASSARTGDGYTF. CDR3 nucleotides: TGCGCCAGCAGCGCCAGGACAGGGGATGGCTACACCTTC.

The chain carries TRBV6-2 or TRBV6-3 and TRBJ1-5; D remains unclear. Deletions cut 5 bases from V and 9 bases from J, with 20 bases between. CDR1 MNHEY and CDR2 SVGEGT come from the germline V gene. The length of the CDR3 is 15 residues. The CDR3 protein is CASSPLAGPRGPQHF. The CDR3 DNA reads as TGTGCCAGCAGTCCCCTCGCCGGACCCCGTGGGCCCCAGCATTTT.

Ten or more counts support this clonotype. The chain joins TRBV12-3 or TRBV12-4 to TRBJ2-3; no clear D gene. This CDR3 region has 12 residues. V shed 6 bases and J shed 0 bases, with 4 bases lying between them. DNA for the CDR3: TGTGCCAGCAGAATTAGCACAGATACGCAGTATTTT. Protein: CASRISTDTQYF.

A few counts support this clonotype. The chain recombines TRBV6-2 or TRBV6-3 with TRBJ1-5; no reliable D call. Germline loops: CDR1 MNHEY, CDR2 SVGEGT. V shed 2 bases and J shed 11 bases, with 10 bases lying between them. The length of the CDR3 is 12 residues. The chain's CDR3 is CASSYGSGTQHF. The CDR3 DNA sequence: TGTGCCAGCAGTTACGGGTCTGGGACCCAGCATTTT.

This chain connects TRBV24-1 to TRBJ2-2; no clear D. Germline CDR1 KGHDR, CDR2 SFDVKD. Trimming took 8 bases from V and 1 from J, leaving 7 bases between them. The CDR3 contains 13 residues. CDR3 sequence (DNA): TGTGCCACCATGAATTTGAACACCGGGGAGCTGTTTTTT. This translates into CATMNLNTGELFF.

This clonotype was seen repeatedly, ten times or more. The rearrangement joins TRBV7-9 to TRBJ1-5, with a weak D call TRBD1 (5 bases). The CDR3 runs to 14 residues. V lost 4 bases, J lost 2 bases, and 9 bases lay in between. Germline-derived CDR1 and CDR2 are SEHNR and FQNEAQ (reference sequence). In DNA form, the CDR3 reads TGTGCCAGCAGCTCCGGGGCCCGCAATCAGCCCCAGCATTTT. Translated, it gives CASSSGARNQPQHF. Full variable domain (remainder filled in from reference TRBV7-9 and TRBJ1-5): DTGVSQNPRHKITKRGQNVTFRCDPISEHNRLYWYRQTLGQGPEFLTYFQNEAQLEKSRLLSDRFSAERPKGSFSTLEIQRTEQGDSAMYLCASSSGARNQPQHFGDGTRLSIL.

Only a few counts were recorded for this clonotype. The V and J genes are TRBV4-1 and TRBJ1-6, with D unresolved. V was pared by 0 bases and J by 7 bases, with 16 bases between. The CDR3 is 17 amino acids. Germline V CDR1 and CDR2: MGHRA, YSYEKL. The CDR3 DNA follows: TGCGCCAGCAGCCAAGACCCGTCCGAGAGGGTGAATTCACCCCTCCACTTT. This codes for CASSQDPSERVNSPLHF.

The CDR3 coding sequence is TGTGCCAGCAGCCACCGGGGCAGCAACACCGGGGAGCTGTTTTTT. Amino acid sequence: CASSHRGSNTGELFF. The chain couples TRBV12-3 or TRBV12-4 to TRBJ2-2; D could derive from TRBD1 or TRBD2 (5 bases each). V was trimmed by 6 bases and J by 2 bases, leaving 13 bases between them. The CDR3 totals 15 residues.

This clonotype occurred a few times. The chain recombines TRBV20-1 with TRBJ1-6; 8 nucleotides align to TRBD1. V shed 0 bases and J 8 bases; nucleotides not matched to a gene: 3. The CDR3 consists of 14 residues. In germline, CDR1 is DFQATT, CDR2 SNEGSKA (reference sequence). This chain's CDR3 is CSARERTGHSPLHF. DNA for the CDR3: TGCAGTGCTAGAGAACGGACAGGGCATTCACCCCTCCACTTT.